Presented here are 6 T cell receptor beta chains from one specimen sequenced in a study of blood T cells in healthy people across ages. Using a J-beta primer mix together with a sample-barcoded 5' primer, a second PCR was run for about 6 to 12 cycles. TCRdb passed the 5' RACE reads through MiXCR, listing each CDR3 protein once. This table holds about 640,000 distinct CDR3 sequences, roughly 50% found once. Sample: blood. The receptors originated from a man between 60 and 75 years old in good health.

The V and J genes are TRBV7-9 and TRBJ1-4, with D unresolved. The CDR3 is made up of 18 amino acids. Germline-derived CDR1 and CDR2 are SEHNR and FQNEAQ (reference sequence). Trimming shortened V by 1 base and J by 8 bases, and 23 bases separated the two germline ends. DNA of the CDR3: TGTGCCAGCAGCTTAGAGACCCGCTTCGGAGCAGAGGGCGAAAAACTGTTTTTT. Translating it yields CASSLETRFGAEGEKLFF.

For the CDR3, the DNA is TGTGCCAGCAGTTACAGGGGGGTTAACTATGGCTACACCTTC. It codes for CASSYRGVNYGYTF. This chain connects TRBV12-3 or TRBV12-4 to TRBJ1-2; TRBD1 aligns across 8 bases. V shed 4 bases, J shed 1 base, and the junction held 2 bases outside the gene matches. The CDR3 sequence is 14 residues long.

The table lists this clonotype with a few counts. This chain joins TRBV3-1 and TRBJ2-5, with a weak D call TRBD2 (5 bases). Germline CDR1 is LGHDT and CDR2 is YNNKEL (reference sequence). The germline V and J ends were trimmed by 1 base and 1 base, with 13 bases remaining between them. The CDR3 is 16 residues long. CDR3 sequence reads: CASSQVLTGSQETQYF. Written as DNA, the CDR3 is TGTGCCAGCAGCCAAGTTTTGACGGGGTCCCAAGAGACCCAGTACTTC.

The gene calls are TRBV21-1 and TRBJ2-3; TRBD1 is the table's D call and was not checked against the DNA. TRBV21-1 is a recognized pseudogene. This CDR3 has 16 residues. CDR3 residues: CASSKKSGALADTQYF. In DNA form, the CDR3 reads TGTGCCAGCAGCAAAAAGAGTGGGGCCTTGGCAGATACGCAGTATTTT.

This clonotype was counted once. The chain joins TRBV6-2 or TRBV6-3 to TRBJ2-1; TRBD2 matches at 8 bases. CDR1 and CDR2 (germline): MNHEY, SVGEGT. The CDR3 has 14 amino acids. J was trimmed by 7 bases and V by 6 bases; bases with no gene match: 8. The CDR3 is CASRSGGLTNEQFF. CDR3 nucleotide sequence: TGTGCCAGCAGAAGCGGGGGCCTTACTAATGAGCAGTTCTTC.

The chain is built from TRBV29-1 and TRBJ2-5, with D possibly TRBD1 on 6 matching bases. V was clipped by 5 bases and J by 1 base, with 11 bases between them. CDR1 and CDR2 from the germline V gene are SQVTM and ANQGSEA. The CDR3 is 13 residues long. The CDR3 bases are TGCAGCGTTCCTGAAGGGGGCCAAGAGACCCAGTACTTC. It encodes CSVPEGGQETQYF. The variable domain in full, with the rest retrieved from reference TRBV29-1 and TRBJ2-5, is SAVISQKPSRDICQRGTSLTIQCQVDSQVTMMFWYRQQPGQSLTLIATANQGSEATYESGFVIDKFPISRPNLTFSTLTVSNMSPEDSSIYLCSVPEGGQETQYFGPGTRLLVL.